What follows are 21 T cell receptor beta chains derived from one specimen sequenced in a study of control samples from healthy donors and cancer patients. Repertoires were generated with immunoSEQ multiplex PCR, while TCRdb's copy carries only in-frame clones and drops some. Seen here are some 150,000 clones, over 85% observed once, and the top ten hold 2.4%. The sample taken for sequencing was blood. Every receptor here comes from a man over 45 in good health.

The chain combines TRBV5-1 with TRBJ1-1, with a possible D match to TRBD1 (5 bases). The CDR3 is 13 residues long. V lost 4 bases and J 5 bases, leaving 12 bases between the germline ends. Looked up from germline, CDR1 is SGHRS and CDR2 is YFSETQ. CDR3: CASSPGYGTEAFF. Written as DNA, the CDR3 is TGCGCCAGCAGCCCAGGGTATGGGACTGAAGCTTTCTTT.

About this clone itself: Other DNA sequences in this specimen translate into the identical CDR3. The gene calls are TRBV20-1 and TRBJ2-1; D not resolved. The germline V gene has CDR1 DFQATT and CDR2 SNEGSKA (reference sequence). V dropped 3 bases and J dropped 8 bases, with 8 bases sitting between them. This CDR3 is 11 amino acids long. CDR3 loop: CSASRADEQFF. In DNA form, the CDR3 reads TGCAGTGCTAGTAGGGCGGATGAGCAGTTCTTC.

To note about this clone: The sample has other DNA sequences that encode this CDR3 too. J is TRBJ2-3 and V is TRBV9, with 12 nucleotides matching TRBD2. CDR3 length equals 15 residues. Germline V CDR1 and CDR2: SGDLS, YYNGEE. The junction had 4 bases not matched to a gene; V was cut back by 4 bases and J by 4 bases. CDR3 residues: CASSLAGGPPDTQYF. In DNA form, the CDR3 reads TGTGCCAGCAGCCTAGCGGGAGGGCCTCCAGATACGCAGTATTTT.

The genes are TRBV5-5 and TRBJ2-7; 10 bases map to TRBD2. Germline loops: CDR1 SGHKS, CDR2 YYEKEE (reference sequence). J was trimmed by 0 bases and V by 0 bases; bases with no gene match: 6. This CDR3 is 17 amino acids long. CDR3 coding DNA: TGTGCCAGCAGCTTGGCCTCTTCTAGCGGGAGCTCCTACGAGCAGTACTTC. Encoded protein: CASSLASSSGSSYEQYF. Full variable domain (rest looked up from reference TRBV5-5 and TRBJ2-7): DAGVTQSPTHLIKTRGQQVTLRCSPISGHKSVSWYQQVLGQGPQFIFQYYEKEERGRGNFPDRFSARQFPNYSSELNVNALLLGDSALYLCASSLASSSGSSYEQYFGPGTRLTVT.

This clone appeared a few times. The rearrangement joins TRBV11-3 to TRBJ2-1, with TRBD2 matching 8 bases. Trimming at V came to 1 base and at J to 8 bases, leaving 4 bases not matched to a gene. The CDR3 runs to 14 residues. Looked up from germline, CDR1 is SGHNT and CDR2 is YENEEA. The CDR3 DNA reads as TGTGCCAGCAGCTTAGGCGGGAGGAGCCATGAGCAGTTCTTC. This translates into CASSLGGRSHEQFF.

This chain links TRBV6-5 with TRBJ1-2; unclear D gene. Deletions cut 6 bases from V and 0 bases from J, with 11 bases between. The germline V gene has CDR1 MNHEY and CDR2 SVGAGI. The CDR3 consists of 14 residues. The CDR3 DNA follows: TGTGCCAGCAGCTCGGTCCGAGCTAACTATGGCTACACCTTC. Amino acid sequence: CASSSVRANYGYTF.

Here the CDR3 DNA reads TGTGCCAGCTCACCAGTCGAGGGTAGGGATCAGCCCCAGCATTTT. It is translated as CASSPVEGRDQPQHF. The chain carries TRBV18 and TRBJ1-5; D call uncertain. Trimming shortened V by 2 bases and J by 5 bases, and 13 bases separated the two germline ends. The CDR3 runs 15 residues. The germline CDR1 and CDR2 sequences are KGHSH and LQKENI.

This clone was seen more than once but under ten times. The rearrangement links TRBV4-1 to TRBJ1-1; TRBD1 agrees at 7 bases. V lost 3 bases and J lost 1; bases outside the gene matches: 5. The germline CDR1 and CDR2 sequences are MGHRA and YSYEKL. The CDR3 totals 15 residues. The CDR3, as DNA: TGCGCCAGCAGCCAGGGCAGGGGGGAGAACACTGAAGCTTTCTTT. As protein: CASSQGRGENTEAFF.

This chain uses TRBV24-1 with TRBJ2-3, with a possible D match to TRBD2 (6 bases). Trimming cost V 1 base and J 10 bases, with 14 bases left between them. This CDR3 is 14 amino acids long. Germline V gene sequence: CDR1 KGHDR, CDR2 SFDVKD. The chain's CDR3 is CATSDFPAGGPQYF. In nucleotides, the CDR3 is TGTGCCACCAGTGATTTTCCCGCAGGAGGGCCGCAGTATTTT.

This rearrangement joins TRBV10-3 to TRBJ1-2; tentatively, D is TRBD1 (5 bases). Germline V lookup: CDR1 ENHRY, CDR2 SYGVKD. Trimming shortened V by 6 bases and J by 4 bases, and 21 bases separated the two germline ends. This CDR3 has 16 residues. The CDR3 DNA sequence: TGTGCCATCAGACAATCCGGGACCGCGACCGTCTATGGCTACACCTTC. This translates into CAIRQSGTATVYGYTF.

CDR3 region: CASSYTRGTGQPQHF. The CDR3 DNA sequence: TGTGCCAGCAGTTACACGCGAGGGACGGGACAGCCCCAGCATTTT. The rearrangement links TRBV6-5 to TRBJ1-5; D possibly corresponds to TRBD1 (5 bases). CDR3 length: 15 amino acids. Between the trimmed V and J ends, which lost 2 bases and 7 bases, there was a span of 15 bases. The germline V gene has CDR1 MNHEY and CDR2 SVGAGI.

The chain couples TRBV29-1 to TRBJ2-1; TRBD1 matches 8 bases. Trimming cost V 5 bases and J 5 bases; bases outside gene matches: 5. This CDR3 is built from 13 residues. Germline CDR1 and CDR2: SQVTM and ANQGSEA. CDR3 coding DNA: TGCAGCGTTACCGGGACAGGAAACAATGAGCAGTTCTTC. It yields the protein CSVTGTGNNEQFF.

The rearrangement joins TRBV2 to TRBJ1-2; TRBD1 matches at 8 bases. This CDR3 contains 14 residues. CDR1 SNHLY and CDR2 FYNNEI come from the germline V gene. Trimming took 3 bases from V and 2 from J; bases not matched to a gene: 2. The CDR3 nucleotides read TGTGCCAGCAGTGAGGGACAGGAAAACTATGGCTACACCTTC. Its translation is CASSEGQENYGYTF.

The J gene is TRBJ2-7, the V gene TRBV6-5, with 9 bases aligning to TRBD1. The CDR3 consists of 15 residues. Germline CDR1 reads MNHEY; CDR2 reads SVGAGI. V shed 8 bases and J 0 bases; nucleotides not matched to a gene: 8. CDR3 DNA: TGTGCCAGCGGAAGGACAGGGGCTCCCTCCTACGAGCAGTACTTC. Translation gives CASGRTGAPSYEQYF.

The chain is built from TRBV28 and TRBJ1-1; 7 positions agree with TRBD1. The V segment lost 6 bases and the J segment 10 bases; nucleotides outside the gene matches: 17. Germline V gives CDR1 MDHEN, CDR2 SYDVKM. This CDR3 contains 15 residues. CDR3 loop: CASSLQAQGSPIAFF. For the CDR3, the DNA is TGTGCCAGCAGCCTACAGGCACAGGGGAGTCCCATAGCTTTCTTT. The variable domain in full, completed from reference TRBV28 and TRBJ1-1, reads DVKVTQSSRYLVKRTGEKVFLECVQDMDHENMFWYRQDPGLGLRLIYFSYDVKMKEKGDIPEGYSVSREKKERFSLILESASTNQTSMYLCASSLQAQGSPIAFFGQGTRLTVV.

The chain uses TRBV2 and TRBJ2-2; TRBD2 might be the D (5 bases). The germline V gene has CDR1 SNHLY and CDR2 FYNNEI. CDR3 length equals 12 residues. Trimming shortened V by 6 bases and J by 4 bases, and 6 bases separated the two germline ends. CDR3 DNA sequence: TGTGCCAGCAGACGGGGCACCGGGGAGCTGTTTTTT. Its translation: CASRRGTGELFF.

V and J are TRBV7-2 and TRBJ2-7; D uncertain. The V end lost 1 base, the J end lost 0 bases, and 7 bases lay between the germline ends. This CDR3 comprises 14 residues. Germline loops: CDR1 SGHTA, CDR2 FQGNSA. The CDR3 reads CASSLDWNSYEQYF. The CDR3 DNA follows: TGTGCCAGCAGCTTAGACTGGAACTCCTACGAGCAGTACTTC.

CDR3 protein: CASSQIAGRSYNEQFF. CDR3 bases: TGTGCCAGCAGCCAGATAGCGGGCCGCTCCTACAATGAGCAGTTCTTC. The chain links TRBV3-1 (or the pseudogene TRBV3-2) to TRBJ2-1; 7 nucleotides align to TRBD2. CDR3 size: 16 residues. CDR1 is LGHDT, CDR2 YNNKEL, per germline (reference sequence). V lost 3 bases, J lost 0 bases, and 5 bases stayed unmatched.

The chain links TRBV30 to TRBJ2-6; unclear D gene. V lost 1 base and J 1 base, leaving 8 bases between the germline ends. The CDR3 is 15 amino acids. CDR1 and CDR2 (germline): GTSNPN, SVGIG (reference sequence). CDR3 protein: CAWSDDFSGANVLTF. The CDR3 DNA sequence: TGTGCCTGGAGTGACGATTTTTCTGGGGCCAACGTCCTGACTTTC.

V is TRBV11-2 and J is TRBJ2-5, with D tentatively TRBD1 or TRBD2 (5 bases each). This CDR3 region has 16 residues. Per germline, CDR1 SGHAT and CDR2 FQNNGV. V was clipped by 1 base and J by 4 bases, with 16 bases between them. The DNA for the CDR3 is TGTGCCAGCAGCTTAGTGGGGGTAGCTGCCAGAGAGACCCAGTACTTC. Its translation: CASSLVGVAARETQYF. Supplemented by reference TRBV11-2 and TRBJ2-5, the full variable domain reads EAGVAQSPRYKIIEKRQSVAFWCNPISGHATLYWYQQILGQGPKLLIQFQNNGVVDDSQLPKDRFSAERLKGVDSTLKIQPAKLEDSAVYLCASSLVGVAARETQYFGPGTRLLVL.

The chain has TRBV5-1 and TRBJ1-6; weak D call: TRBD1 (6 bases). CDR3 length equals 16 residues. The germline V gene has CDR1 SGHRS and CDR2 YFSETQ. V was pared by 4 bases and J by 9 bases, with 20 bases between. Here the CDR3 reads CASSLSGAEPFSPLHF. CDR3 nucleotide sequence: TGCGCCAGCAGCCTGTCGGGGGCCGAACCCTTTTCACCCCTCCACTTT. The full variable domain, completed using reference TRBV5-1 and TRBJ1-6, is KAGVTQTPRYLIKTRGQQVTLSCSPISGHRSVSWYQQTPGQGLQFLFEYFSETQRNKGNFPGRFSGRQFSNSRSEMNVSTLELGDSALYLCASSLSGAEPFSPLHFGNGTRLTVT.